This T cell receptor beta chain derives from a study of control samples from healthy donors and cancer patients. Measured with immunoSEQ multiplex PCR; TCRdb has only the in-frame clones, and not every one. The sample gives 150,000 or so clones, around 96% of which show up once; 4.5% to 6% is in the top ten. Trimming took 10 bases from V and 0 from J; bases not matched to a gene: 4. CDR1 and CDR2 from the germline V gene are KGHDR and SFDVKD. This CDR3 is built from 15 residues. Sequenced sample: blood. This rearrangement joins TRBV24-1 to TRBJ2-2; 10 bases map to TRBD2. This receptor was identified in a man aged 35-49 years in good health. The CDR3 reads CATELAGANTGELFF. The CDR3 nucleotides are TGTGCCACAGAGCTAGCGGGGGCGAACACCGGGGAGCTGTTTTTT.